Presented here are 2 T cell receptor beta chains from one specimen sequenced in a study of blood T cell repertoires in COVID-19. Repertoires were generated with immunoSEQ multiplex PCR, while TCRdb's copy carries only in-frame clones and drops some. The top ten hold approximately 4.5% of the sample, which has under 150,000 clones, over 80% seen once. The sequencing sample was made of peripheral blood. The receptors stem from a woman aged 45-65 years with acute or convalescent COVID-19.

The J gene is TRBJ2-1, the V gene TRBV20-1; D uncertain. Germline assignment: CDR1 DFQATT and CDR2 SNEGSKA (reference sequence). The CDR3 is 11 amino acids. V lost 0 bases, J lost 11 bases, and 8 bases lay in between. The CDR3 here is CSARDVRQQFF. DNA for the CDR3: TGCAGTGCTAGAGATGTGCGGCAGCAGTTCTTC.

V usage is TRBV5-1 and J usage is TRBJ2-3; D perhaps matches TRBD1 (5 bases). Germline V gene lookup returns CDR1 SGHRS and CDR2 YFSETQ. The V gene lost 1 base and the J gene lost 5 bases, with 8 bases spanning the gap. This CDR3 spans 13 amino acids. The CDR3 sequence: CASSLPGQDTQYF. CDR3 nucleotides: TGCGCCAGCAGCTTGCCAGGGCAAGATACGCAGTATTTT.